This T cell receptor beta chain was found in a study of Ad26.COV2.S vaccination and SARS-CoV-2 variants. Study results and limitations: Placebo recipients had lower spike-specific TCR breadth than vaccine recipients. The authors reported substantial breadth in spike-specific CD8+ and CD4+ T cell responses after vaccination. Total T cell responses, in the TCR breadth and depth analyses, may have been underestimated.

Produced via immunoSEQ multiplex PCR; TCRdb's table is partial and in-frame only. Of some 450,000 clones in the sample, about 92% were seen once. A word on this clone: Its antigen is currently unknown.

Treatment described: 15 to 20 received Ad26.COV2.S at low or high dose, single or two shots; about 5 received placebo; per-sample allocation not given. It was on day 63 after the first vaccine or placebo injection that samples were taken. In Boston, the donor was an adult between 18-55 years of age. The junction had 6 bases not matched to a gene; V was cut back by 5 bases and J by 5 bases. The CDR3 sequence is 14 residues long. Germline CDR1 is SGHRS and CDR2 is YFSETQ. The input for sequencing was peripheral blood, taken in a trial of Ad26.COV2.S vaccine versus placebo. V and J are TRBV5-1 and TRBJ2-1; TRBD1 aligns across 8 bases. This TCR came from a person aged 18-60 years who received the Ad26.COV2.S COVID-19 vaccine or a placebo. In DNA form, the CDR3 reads TGCGCCAGCAGGGGGACAGGATTTAACAATGAGCAGTTCTTC. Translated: CASRGTGFNNEQFF.